Below, 15 T cell receptor beta chains from the same sample are listed, as sequenced in a study of control samples from healthy donors and cancer patients. Assay used: immunoSEQ multiplex PCR; TCRdb lists only in-frame clones, some missing. The sample carries under 60,000 clones, 94% recorded once. The sequenced sample consisted of blood. Every receptor here comes from a young man in good health.

The chain is built from TRBV7-3 and TRBJ2-3, with 10 bases identical to TRBD2. The CDR3 has 18 residues. Germline-derived CDR1 and CDR2 are SGHTA and FQGTGA. Trimming took 2 bases from V and 1 from J; bases not matched to a gene: 9. CDR3 sequence (DNA): TGTGCCAGCAGCTTAGGGCTAGCGGGAGCCTTCCGCACAGATACGCAGTATTTT. Amino acid sequence: CASSLGLAGAFRTDTQYF.

The rearrangement uses TRBV7-2 and TRBJ1-2; D perhaps matches TRBD1 (5 bases). Trimming shortened V by 1 base and J by 7 bases, and 13 bases separated the two germline ends. Germline CDR1 and CDR2: SGHTA and FQGNSA. CDR3 length equals 14 residues. The CDR3 DNA reads TGTGCCAGCAGCTTAGTGTTCAGGGTTGGTGGCTACACCTTC. Its translation is CASSLVFRVGGYTF.

The V call is TRBV6-5, the J call TRBJ2-7; D call uncertain. The CDR3 totals 14 residues. Deletions cut 0 bases from V and 0 bases from J, with 6 bases between. Germline V lookup: CDR1 MNHEY, CDR2 SVGAGI. The CDR3 coding sequence is TGTGCCAGCAGTTACTCGGGGTACTCCTACGAGCAGTACTTC. Amino acids: CASSYSGYSYEQYF.

The chain carries TRBV7-3 and TRBJ2-3; D call uncertain. Germline V gives CDR1 SGHTA, CDR2 FQGTGA. V lost 4 bases, J lost 3 bases, and 5 bases lay in between. The CDR3 loop spans 12 amino acids. CDR3 sequence reads: CASSSSTDTQYF. The CDR3 DNA sequence: TGTGCCAGCAGCTCCTCAACAGATACGCAGTATTTT.

This clone was counted only a few times. The rearrangement links TRBV7-8 to TRBJ2-7; 7 bases line up with TRBD2. Looked up from germline, CDR1 is SGHVS and CDR2 is FQNEAQ. J lost 4 bases, V lost 5 bases, and 11 bases had no gene match. CDR3 length: 15 amino acids. Here the CDR3 reads CASSPGGISPYEQYF. The CDR3 DNA is TGTGCCAGCAGCCCGGGGGGTATCTCCCCTTACGAGCAGTACTTC.

The rearrangement links TRBV7-9 to TRBJ2-3; no definite D call. The CDR3 runs 17 residues. Germline assignment: CDR1 SEHNR and CDR2 FQNEAQ (reference sequence). V dropped 1 base and J dropped 0 bases, with 14 bases sitting between them. CDR3 sequence: CASSLDVGVPSTDTQYF. CDR3 bases: TGTGCCAGCAGCTTAGACGTTGGGGTTCCTAGCACAGATACGCAGTATTTT.

The genes are TRBV7-9 and TRBJ2-5; 12 bases are a match to TRBD2. Losses at the gene ends were 5 bases for V and 3 bases for J; bases not matched to a gene: 7. The germline CDR1 and CDR2 sequences are SEHNR and FQNEAQ (reference sequence). This CDR3 region has 16 residues. CDR3 nucleotides: TGTGCCAGCAGCCGAGATGCTAGCGGGGGGGAAGAGACCCAGTACTTC. It is translated as CASSRDASGGEETQYF.

In its sample, this clone was seen a few times. As DNA, the CDR3 is TGCGCCAGCAGCTTAGAAAATTCACCCCTCCACTTT. It encodes CASSLENSPLHF. This chain uses TRBV5-1 with TRBJ1-6; D unresolved. This CDR3 is built from 12 residues. V dropped 2 bases and J dropped 7 bases, with 4 bases sitting between them. Germline V lookup: CDR1 SGHRS, CDR2 YFSETQ.

The chain couples TRBV5-1 to TRBJ2-3, with a possible D match to TRBD1 (6 bases). CDR1 and CDR2 from the germline V gene are SGHRS and YFSETQ. There are 15 residues in the CDR3. The ends were cut back, 2 bases at V and 1 base at J, with 11 bases in the middle. CDR3 DNA sequence: TGCGCCAGCAGCTTTGGAACAGGGCGCACAGATACGCAGTATTTT. Protein product: CASSFGTGRTDTQYF.

This rearrangement joins TRBV6-5 to TRBJ1-5, with no clear D. There are 15 residues in the CDR3. Deletions cut 7 bases from V and 2 bases from J, with 15 bases between. From germline, CDR1 is MNHEY and CDR2 SVGAGI. CDR3 sequence: CASMRFFSGNQPQHF. The CDR3 DNA reads as TGTGCCAGCATGAGGTTTTTTTCGGGCAATCAGCCCCAGCATTTT.

This clone came up once. The chain joins TRBV27 to TRBJ2-7, with D possibly TRBD1 on 5 matching bases. V lost 8 bases and J lost 6, with 17 bases in between. Germline-derived CDR1 and CDR2 are MNHEY and SMNVEV (reference sequence). The CDR3 is made up of 13 amino acids. CDR3 protein: CASGPPSRGEQYF. The CDR3 nucleotides read TGTGCCAGCGGACCTCCTTCTAGGGGCGAGCAGTACTTC.

This sequence joins TRBV19 and TRBJ1-4, with D unclear. Trimming removed 5 bases at V and 0 bases at J, with 13 bases between. CDR1 LNHDA and CDR2 SQIVND come from the germline V gene (reference sequence). The CDR3 extends over 16 amino acids. The CDR3 DNA sequence: TGTGCCAGTAGTCCTCTGGGAGAGACAACTAATGAAAAACTGTTTTTT. It specifies CASSPLGETTNEKLFF.

This chain links TRBV19 with TRBJ2-1; 7 nucleotides line up with TRBD2. Germline-derived CDR1 and CDR2 are LNHDA and SQIVND (reference sequence). CDR3 length: 15 residues. V gave up 8 bases and J gave up 0 bases; unmatched junction bases: 7. CDR3 DNA: TGTGCCAGTTCTCTTGAGCGGGACTCCTACAATGAGCAGTTCTTC. Its protein product is CASSLERDSYNEQFF. Drawing the rest from reference TRBV19 and TRBJ2-1, the complete variable domain is DGGITQSPKYLFRKEGQNVTLSCEQNLNHDAMYWYRQDPGQGLRLIYYSQIVNDFQKGDIAEGYSVSREKKESFPLTVTSAQKNPTAFYLCASSLERDSYNEQFFGPGTRLTVL.

The gene calls are TRBV6-5 and TRBJ1-1; D unclear. The CDR3 is 12 residues long. Germline values: CDR1 MNHEY, CDR2 SVGAGI. Trimming left V 2 bases short and J 1 base short, with 2 bases between. The CDR3 is CASSYRNTEAFF. In DNA, the CDR3 is TGTGCCAGCAGTTACCGGAACACTGAAGCTTTCTTT.

Here the CDR3 DNA reads TGTGCCAGCAGCTTAGGCGGGTCTCTCCACTTT. It codes for CASSLGGSLHF. The V and J genes are TRBV7-9 and TRBJ1-6; D uncertain. The germline V gene has CDR1 SEHNR and CDR2 FQNEAQ (reference sequence). The CDR3 totals 11 residues. Trimming removed 1 base from V and 16 bases from J, with 8 bases in between.